The T cell receptor beta chain under discussion was sequenced for a study of early T cells in non-severe SARS-CoV-2 infection. Overall study context: Sequencing of bulk RNA from unsorted whole blood was done, without chain pairing. Study results and limitations: Anti-spike CD8 responses were favored by VDJdb matching, which missed private and CD4 specificities.

Comments on this clonotype: Its specificity is not known.

This CDR3 spans 13 amino acids. Each cDNA molecule carried a unique molecular identifier. One entry per CDR3 protein, called by TCRdb with MiXCR from the 5' RACE reads. The sample lists under 95,000 distinct CDR3 sequences; about an eighth were seen once. What was sequenced was whole blood. This TCR derives from an adult who was a healthcare worker with PCR-confirmed SARS-CoV-2 infection or an uninfected control (not recorded which). This chain connects TRBV21-1 to TRBJ2-3; TRBD2, the D gene given by the table, was not confirmed from the DNA. The J call could be wrong; TRBJ1-5 is a better fit for the DNA end. TRBV21-1 is shown as a pseudogene. This CDR3 is CASSKAAGDTQHF. The CDR3 nucleotides are TGTGCCAGCAGCAAGGCAGCGGGAGATACGCAGCATTTT.